The clone carrying this T cell receptor beta chain was recorded at least ten times. The final CDR3 position lacks the conserved phenylalanine or tryptophan, pointing to a likely read error. From 400 to 550 ng total RNA, TCR beta cDNA was generated with a primer in the constant region. Three rounds of nested multiplex PCR with slightly modified ARM-PCR produced TCR beta libraries. PCR rounds one and two used TRBV1-TRBV30 forward primers with a C-beta reverse primer for roughly 9 cycles each. TCRdb recomputed calls from the multiplex PCR reads with MiXCR, one row per CDR3 protein. Of 50,000 to 65,000 distinct CDR3 sequences in the sample, about two thirds were seen once. This entry is derived from a study of tumor-infiltrating lymphocytes in primary liver carcinoma. Study overall: Samples returned roughly 3.65 to 7.5 million productive TCRbeta reads, a yield that was similar across tissue types.

Scientists recovered RNA and DNA together from roughly 18-30 mg of unsorted bulk tissue. This CDR3 contains 13 residues. The V and J ends lost 2 bases and 5 bases respectively, with 9 bases between them. This receptor was taken from a man aged 40-49 years with primary liver carcinoma and hepatitis B virus infection. The chain links TRBV12-3 or TRBV12-4 to TRBJ2-5; tentatively, D is TRBD2 (5 bases). Sample: liver tumor tissue from sampling region 4. Subset in this sample: tumor region T4, right-lateral pole. CDR3 coding DNA: TGTGCCAGCAGTTTATCCGGGGTGGAGACCCAGTACCTC. This gives the protein CASSLSGVETQYL.